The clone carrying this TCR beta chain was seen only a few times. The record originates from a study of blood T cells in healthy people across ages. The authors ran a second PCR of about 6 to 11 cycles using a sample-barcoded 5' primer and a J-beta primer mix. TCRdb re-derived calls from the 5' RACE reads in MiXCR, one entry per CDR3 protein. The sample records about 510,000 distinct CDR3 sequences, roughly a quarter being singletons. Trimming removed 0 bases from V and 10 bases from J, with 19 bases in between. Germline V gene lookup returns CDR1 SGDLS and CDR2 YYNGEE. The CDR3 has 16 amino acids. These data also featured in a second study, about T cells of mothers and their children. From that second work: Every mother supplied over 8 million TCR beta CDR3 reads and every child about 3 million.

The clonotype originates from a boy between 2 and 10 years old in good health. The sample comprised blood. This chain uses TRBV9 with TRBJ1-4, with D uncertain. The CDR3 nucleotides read TGTGCCAGCAGCGTAGGACCCTCAGGTCCGATGGGAAAACTGTTTTTT. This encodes CASSVGPSGPMGKLFF.